Listed here are 27 T cell receptor beta chains from one sample, sequenced in a study of CD8+CD57+ T cells in acquired aplastic anemia. TCR beta VDJ and CDR3 were profiled, and genomic DNA was the template. TCRdb passed the reads through MiXCR, listing each CDR3 protein once. Seen here are fewer than 250,000 distinct CDR3 sequences, roughly half observed once, and the top ten hold over 7.5%. Sequencing involved patients with CD8+CD57+ cell expansion previously shown by flow cytometry. Input material: sorted CD4+, CD8+, or CD8+CD57+ T cells (not recorded which) from PBMCs. These receptors all come from a human donor with aplastic anemia.

On this clonotype itself: This may be a read error: a much more frequent sequence differs by one nucleotide. The chain carries TRBV11-2 and TRBJ1-2, with TRBD1 matching 10 bases. CDR1 is SGHAT, CDR2 FQNNGV, per germline. The CDR3 has 12 residues. The CDR3 protein is CASRDRGYGYAF. In DNA, the CDR3 is TGTGCCAGCAGGGACAGGGGGTATGGCTACGCCTTC. The whole variable domain, remainder taken from reference TRBV11-2 and TRBJ1-2, is EAGVAQSPRYKIIEKRQSVAFWCNPISGHATLYWYQQILGQGPKLLIQFQNNGVVDDSQLPKDRFSAERLKGVDSTLKIQPAKLEDSAVYLCASRDRGYGYAFGSGTRLTVV.

This clonotype came up many times. The J gene is TRBJ1-4, the V gene TRBV9, with D hard to call. V lost 4 bases to trimming and J lost 4 bases, with 8 bases between them. Germline V gene lookup returns CDR1 SGDLS and CDR2 YYNGEE. This CDR3 is 13 amino acids long. In nucleotides, the CDR3 is TGTGCCAGCAGCCCCAGTGGTAATGAAAAACTGTTTTTT. Protein product: CASSPSGNEKLFF.

The chain recombines TRBV15 with TRBJ2-7; D gene unclear. This CDR3 contains 14 residues. Trimming removed 0 bases from V and 3 bases from J, with 9 bases in between. Germline-derived CDR1 and CDR2 are LNHNV and YYDKDF (reference sequence). The CDR3: CATSRDRQSYEQYF. As DNA, the CDR3 is TGTGCCACCAGCAGAGATCGGCAGAGCTACGAGCAGTACTTC.

The sample holds one count of this clonotype. This chain links TRBV15 with TRBJ2-5; D may be TRBD1 or TRBD2 (6 bases each). The V and J ends lost 0 bases and 4 bases respectively, with 18 bases between them. Germline V gene lookup returns CDR1 LNHNV and CDR2 YYDKDF (reference sequence). The CDR3 loop spans 17 amino acids. CDR3 DNA sequence: TGTGCCACCAGCAGAGATATGGGGGCCCTCGGGGGAGAGACCCAGTACTTC. Its protein is CATSRDMGALGGETQYF.

The chain couples TRBV7-2 to TRBJ1-5, with no clear D. CDR3 length: 15 amino acids. The V end lost 5 bases, the J end lost 0 bases, and 11 bases lay between the germline ends. Germline CDR1 and CDR2: SGHTA and FQGNSA. The CDR3 nucleotides are TGTGCCAGCAGCATACCCGGGAATAGCAATCAGCCCCAGCATTTT. Translation gives CASSIPGNSNQPQHF.

This chain uses TRBV2 with TRBJ2-2; D remains unclear. The germline gives CDR1 SNHLY, CDR2 FYNNEI. V was trimmed by 6 bases and J by 0 bases, leaving 14 bases between them. This CDR3 spans 16 amino acids. CDR3 DNA sequence: TGTGCCAGCAGCAGAGGCCGCAGAGCGAACACCGGGGAGCTGTTTTTT. Translation gives CASSRGRRANTGELFF.

This clonotype was counted between two and nine times. The V and J genes are TRBV5-4 and TRBJ1-2; TRBD1 might be the D (5 bases). Per germline, CDR1 SGHNT and CDR2 YYREEE (reference sequence). Trimming removed 5 bases from V and 8 bases from J, with 16 bases in between. The CDR3 contains 13 residues. The CDR3 sequence is CASRPDSQEGYTF. As DNA, the CDR3 is TGTGCCAGCAGACCAGACAGCCAGGAGGGCTACACCTTC.

Concerning this clonotype: Germline is not matched at one junction end, which may reflect a read error. The chain carries TRBV4-1 and TRBJ1-1; TRBD1 aligns across 11 bases. CDR1 and CDR2 (germline): MGHRA, YSYEKL. The CDR3 covers 18 residues. The CDR3 bases are TGTGCCAGCAGCCAATTCCTCGGACAGGGGGCGCGTTCCACTGAAGCTTTCTTT. Its translation: CASSQFLGQGARSTEAFF.

This clonotype was recorded at least ten times. This chain connects TRBV9 to TRBJ2-5; perhaps TRBD1 as D (6 bases). The germline CDR1 and CDR2 sequences are SGDLS and YYNGEE. This CDR3 is 15 amino acids long. V lost 0 bases and J 5 bases, leaving 14 bases between the germline ends. The CDR3 DNA is TGTGCCAGCAGCGTAGTGGGGACAAAACTGGAGACCCAGTACTTC. Translation gives CASSVVGTKLETQYF.

The CDR3 nucleotides read TGCGCCAGCAGCGGGCAGGGAGGTTCCACTGAAGCTTTCTTT. Its translation is CASSGQGGSTEAFF. This chain joins TRBV5-1 and TRBJ1-1; maybe TRBD1 (5 bases). This CDR3 has 14 amino acids. Germline loops: CDR1 SGHRS, CDR2 YFSETQ. The V end was cut by 4 bases, the J end by 4 bases, with 14 bases between.

The chain is built from TRBV25-1 and TRBJ1-5; D gene ambiguous. CDR3 length: 14 residues. Germline V gene sequence: CDR1 MGHDK, CDR2 SYGVNS. Trimming shortened V by 2 bases and J by 3 bases, and 8 bases separated the two germline ends. CDR3 sequence: CASSEGPINQPQHF. CDR3 coding DNA: TGTGCCAGCAGTGAAGGACCGATCAATCAGCCCCAGCATTTT.

This clonotype was observed many times. The V gene is TRBV28, the J gene TRBJ1-2; D uncertain. Trimming removed 2 bases at V and 7 bases at J, with 11 bases between. Germline V gene data show CDR1 as MDHEN and CDR2 as SYDVKM. This CDR3 comprises 13 residues. DNA of the CDR3: TGTGCCAGCAGTTTACCCCGTGCCCCTGGCTACACCTTC. It is translated as CASSLPRAPGYTF.

The gene calls are TRBV12-3 or TRBV12-4 and TRBJ1-2, with TRBD1 as a possible D gene (6 bases). The CDR3 totals 15 residues. Trimming stripped 5 bases from V and 3 bases from J, with 16 bases between. CDR3 sequence (DNA): TGTGCCAGCAGTCCGACAGGCAGGGGATACTATGGCTACACCTTC. Its protein is CASSPTGRGYYGYTF.

V and J are TRBV7-9 and TRBJ2-7; maybe TRBD2 (6 bases). The CDR3 runs 14 residues. Germline values: CDR1 SEHNR, CDR2 FQNEAQ (reference sequence). V was shortened by 5 bases and J by 3 bases, with 14 bases between the two germline ends. The CDR3 DNA is TGTGCCAGCAGCACCGGAGGGGTCCTCTACGAGCAGTACTTC. The encoded protein is CASSTGGVLYEQYF.

This clonotype was counted many times. The chain recombines TRBV19 with TRBJ1-5, with TRBD1 as a possible D gene (6 bases). The V gene's germline CDR1 is LNHDA and CDR2 SQIVND (reference sequence). Trimming pared 1 base from V and 5 bases from J, leaving 15 bases between. The CDR3 runs to 16 residues. CDR3 nucleotides: TGTGCCAGTAGTATAGGGCGGCAGGGGCGTGATCAGCCCCAGCATTTT. This codes for CASSIGRQGRDQPQHF.

For this clonotype: This may arise from a read error, as a much more abundant clone is one base away. This chain joins TRBV10-3 and TRBJ2-7; D is unresolved. The CDR3 length is 12 residues. Trimming cost V 5 bases and J 11 bases, with 16 bases left between them. The germline V gene encodes CDR1 ENHRY and CDR2 SYGVKD. The CDR3 region is CAISCSVSLKYF. Written as DNA, the CDR3 is TGTGCCATCAGTTGTTCCGTAAGTCTTAAGTACTTC.

The V gene is TRBV5-8, the J gene TRBJ1-1; TRBD1 matches 9 bases. The germline V gene has CDR1 SGHTS and CDR2 YDEGEE. Losses at the gene ends were 4 bases for V and 1 base for J; bases not matched to a gene: 8. The CDR3 sequence is 16 residues long. CDR3 DNA sequence: TGTGCCAGCAGCAGCGGACAGGGGTTCCAGAACACTGAAGCTTTCTTT. This translates into CASSSGQGFQNTEAFF.

This clonotype has at least ten counts. V and J are TRBV20-1 and TRBJ1-5; 7 nucleotides match TRBD1. Germline V gene sequence: CDR1 DFQATT, CDR2 SNEGSKA (reference sequence). The CDR3 extends over 16 amino acids. Trimming took 0 bases from V and 3 from J; bases not matched to a gene: 8. The DNA for the CDR3 is TGCAGTGCTAGAGACTTACTCGGGACAGCCAATCAGCCCCAGCATTTT. It specifies CSARDLLGTANQPQHF.

There are a few counts of this clonotype. The chain couples TRBV29-1 to TRBJ1-6; D ambiguous. The CDR3 has 14 amino acids. V was cut by 4 bases and J by 2 bases, with 9 bases left in between. Germline V gives CDR1 SQVTM, CDR2 ANQGSEA. This chain's CDR3 is CSVVRRAYNSPLHF. The CDR3 DNA sequence: TGCAGCGTTGTACGTAGGGCCTATAATTCACCCCTCCACTTT.

The sample holds many counts of this clonotype. The rearrangement links TRBV7-9 to TRBJ1-2, with unresolved D. Trimming left V 1 base short and J 5 bases short, with 8 bases between. Germline loops: CDR1 SEHNR, CDR2 FQNEAQ (reference sequence). This CDR3 comprises 13 residues. DNA for the CDR3: TGTGCCAGCAGCTTAGAGACCGGGTATGGCTACACCTTC. Translation gives CASSLETGYGYTF. The full variable domain, in which reference TRBV7-9 and TRBJ1-2 provide the parts outside the CDR3, is DTGVSQNPRHKITKRGQNVTFRCDPISEHNRLYWYRQTLGQGPEFLTYFQNEAQLEKSRLLSDRFSAERPKGSFSTLEIQRTEQGDSAMYLCASSLETGYGYTFGSGTRLTVV.

V is TRBV2 and J is TRBJ2-1; D possibly uses TRBD1 or TRBD2 (5 bases each). V was clipped by 7 bases and J by 3 bases, with 13 bases between them. Germline V gene data show CDR1 as SNHLY and CDR2 as FYNNEI. The CDR3 extends over 14 amino acids. In DNA form, the CDR3 reads TGTGCCAGCATAGAGGGGCCGAACTACAATGAGCAGTTCTTC. Its translation is CASIEGPNYNEQFF.

The CDR3 DNA follows: TGTGCCAGCAGCCCACCCGGGACAGGCGGGTCACCCCTCCACTTT. Its protein product is CASSPPGTGGSPLHF. This chain joins TRBV7-2 and TRBJ1-6; 8 bases line up with TRBD1. The CDR3 spans 15 residues. The ends lost 5 bases at V and 10 bases at J; junction bases unmatched: 10. Per germline, CDR1 SGHTA and CDR2 FQGNSA.

By sample fraction, this clonotype is large (0.1 to 1%). The CDR3 DNA follows: TGTGCCAGCAGTTACTCTCGGACAGCCAACACTGAAGCTTTCTTT. This encodes CASSYSRTANTEAFF. V is TRBV6-5 and J is TRBJ1-1, with D maybe TRBD1 (6 bases). Per the germline V gene, CDR1 is MNHEY and CDR2 is SVGAGI. The CDR3 length is 15 residues. Trimming removed 0 bases from V and 2 bases from J, with 10 bases in between.

The V and J genes are TRBV15 and TRBJ2-3; D ambiguous. V lost 6 bases, J lost 2 bases, and 9 bases lay in between. Looked up from germline, CDR1 is LNHNV and CDR2 is YYDKDF (reference sequence). The CDR3 spans 13 residues. The CDR3 reads CATRRSYTDTQYF. The CDR3 coding sequence is TGTGCCACCAGGAGGTCTTACACAGATACGCAGTATTTT.

This clonotype was counted ten times or more. The chain employs TRBV19 and TRBJ2-3; tentatively, D is TRBD1 (5 bases). Germline CDR1 LNHDA, CDR2 SQIVND (reference sequence). The CDR3 totals 15 residues. V shed 2 bases and J shed 4 bases, with 13 bases lying between them. CDR3 sequence reads: CASSILRGGADTQYF. In DNA, the CDR3 is TGTGCCAGTAGTATACTTAGGGGCGGTGCAGATACGCAGTATTTT.

Turning to this clonotype: A much larger clonotype is one base distant, so this may be a read error. Here the CDR3 reads CASSIPGTGITGGLFF. The DNA for the CDR3 is TGTGCCAGCAGCATCCCCGGGACAGGGATCACCGGGGGGCTGTTTTTT. V and J are TRBV9 and TRBJ2-2; 9 nucleotides line up with TRBD1. Germline-derived CDR1 and CDR2 are SGDLS and YYNGEE. The CDR3 has 16 residues.

Here the CDR3 reads CASQIAGPPSYNEQFF. The CDR3 bases are TGTGCCAGTCAAATAGCGGGACCCCCCTCCTACAATGAGCAGTTCTTC. The V and J genes are TRBV2 and TRBJ2-1; 8 positions agree with TRBD2. V shed 9 bases, J shed 0 bases, and the junction held 10 bases outside the gene matches. The CDR3 extends over 16 amino acids. Germline loops: CDR1 SNHLY, CDR2 FYNNEI.